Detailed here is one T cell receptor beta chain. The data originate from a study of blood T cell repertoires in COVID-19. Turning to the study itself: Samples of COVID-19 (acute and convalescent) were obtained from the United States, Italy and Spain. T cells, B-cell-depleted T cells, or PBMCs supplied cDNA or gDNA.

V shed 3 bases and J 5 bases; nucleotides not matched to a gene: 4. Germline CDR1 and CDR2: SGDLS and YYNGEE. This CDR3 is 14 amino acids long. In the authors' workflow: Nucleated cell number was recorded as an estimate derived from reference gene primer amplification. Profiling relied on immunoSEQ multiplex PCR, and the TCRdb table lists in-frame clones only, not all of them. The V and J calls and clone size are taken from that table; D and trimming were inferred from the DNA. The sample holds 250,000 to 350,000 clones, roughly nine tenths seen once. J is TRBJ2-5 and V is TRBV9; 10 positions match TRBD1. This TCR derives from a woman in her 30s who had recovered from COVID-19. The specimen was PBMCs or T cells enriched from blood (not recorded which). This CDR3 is CASSAGQGRETQYF. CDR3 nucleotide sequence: TGTGCCAGCAGCGCGGGACAGGGGAGGGAGACCCAGTACTTC.